This TCR beta chain originates from a study of T cells in Graves' hyperthyroidism and ophthalmopathy. The germline CDR1 and CDR2 sequences are DFQATT and SNEGSKA (reference sequence). CDR3 length equals 15 residues. V lost 6 bases and J lost 3, with 21 bases in between. Amplification targeted TCR beta CDR3 regions from RNA transcripts. RT-PCR in the first round (using the HTBI primer set) targeted the TCR CDR3. TCRdb ran MiXCR on the multiplex PCR reads and lists one entry per CDR3 protein. Here the sample spans 500,000 to 700,000 distinct CDR3 sequences, approximately 15% being singletons. Graves' hyperthyroidism qualified as stable when ophthalmopathy did not progress within 18 months. The source of the PBMCs was around 10 ml of fresh peripheral blood. This clonotype was counted many times.

This chain joins TRBV20-1 and TRBJ2-7, with D uncertain. Sequencing input: blood. This receptor was obtained from a woman aged 18-29 years with Graves' hyperthyroidism. The chain's CDR3 is CSAPQSATINYEQYF. CDR3 in DNA: TGCAGTGCCCCTCAATCCGCTACAATAAACTACGAGCAGTACTTC.